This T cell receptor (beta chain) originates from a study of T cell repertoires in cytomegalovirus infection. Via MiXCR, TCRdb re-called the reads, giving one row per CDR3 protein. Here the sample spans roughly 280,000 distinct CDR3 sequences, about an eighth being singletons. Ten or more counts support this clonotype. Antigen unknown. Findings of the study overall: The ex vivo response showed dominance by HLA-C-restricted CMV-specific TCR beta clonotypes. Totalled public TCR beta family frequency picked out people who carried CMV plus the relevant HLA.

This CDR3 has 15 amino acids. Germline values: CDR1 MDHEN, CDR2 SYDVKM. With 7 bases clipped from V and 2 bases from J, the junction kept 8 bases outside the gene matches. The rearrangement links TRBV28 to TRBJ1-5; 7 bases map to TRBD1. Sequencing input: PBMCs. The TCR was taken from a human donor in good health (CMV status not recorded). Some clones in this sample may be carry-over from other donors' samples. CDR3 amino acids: CASTQGGWGNQPQHF. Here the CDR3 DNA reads TGTGCCAGCACGCAAGGGGGCTGGGGCAATCAGCCCCAGCATTTT.